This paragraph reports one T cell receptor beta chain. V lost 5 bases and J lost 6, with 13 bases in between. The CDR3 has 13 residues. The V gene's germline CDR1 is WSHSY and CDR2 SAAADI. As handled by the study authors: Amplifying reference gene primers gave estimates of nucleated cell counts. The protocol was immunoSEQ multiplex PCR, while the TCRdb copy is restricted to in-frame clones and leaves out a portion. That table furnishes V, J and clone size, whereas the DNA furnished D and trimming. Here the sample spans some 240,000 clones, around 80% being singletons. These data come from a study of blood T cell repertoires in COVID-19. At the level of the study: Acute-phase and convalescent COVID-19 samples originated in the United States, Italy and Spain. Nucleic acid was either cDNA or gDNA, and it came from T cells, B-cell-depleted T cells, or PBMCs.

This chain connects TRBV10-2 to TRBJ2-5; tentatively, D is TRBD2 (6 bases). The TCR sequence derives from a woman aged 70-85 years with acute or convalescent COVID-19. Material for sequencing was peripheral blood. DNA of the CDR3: TGCGCCAGCAGTACGGGACTCTCCCAGACCCAGTACTTC. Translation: CASSTGLSQTQYF.